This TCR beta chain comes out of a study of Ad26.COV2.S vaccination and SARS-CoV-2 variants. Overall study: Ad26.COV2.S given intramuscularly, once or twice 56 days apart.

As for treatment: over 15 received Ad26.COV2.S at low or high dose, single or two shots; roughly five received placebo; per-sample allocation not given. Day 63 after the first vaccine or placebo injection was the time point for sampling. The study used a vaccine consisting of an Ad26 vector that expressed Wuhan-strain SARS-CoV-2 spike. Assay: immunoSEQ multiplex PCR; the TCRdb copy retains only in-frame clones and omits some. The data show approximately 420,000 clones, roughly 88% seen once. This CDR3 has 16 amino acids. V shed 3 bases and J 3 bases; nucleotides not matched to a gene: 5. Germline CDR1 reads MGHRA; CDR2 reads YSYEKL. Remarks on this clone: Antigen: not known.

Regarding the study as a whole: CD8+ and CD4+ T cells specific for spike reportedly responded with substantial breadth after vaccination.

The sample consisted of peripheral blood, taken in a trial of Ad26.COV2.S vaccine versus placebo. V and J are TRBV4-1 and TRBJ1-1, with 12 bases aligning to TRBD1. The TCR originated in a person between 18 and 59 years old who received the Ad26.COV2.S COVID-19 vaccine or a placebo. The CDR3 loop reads CASSHPRDRGHTEAFF. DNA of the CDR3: TGCGCCAGCAGCCATCCCAGGGACAGGGGGCACACTGAAGCTTTCTTT.